The table lists the clone carrying this TCR beta chain with a count of one. Its antigen is not identified. A multiplex PCR was run with 60 Vbeta primers and 13 Jbeta primers. Produced via immunoSEQ multiplex PCR; TCRdb's table is partial and in-frame only. The table lists 90,000 to 110,000 clones, roughly 79% of them singletons. The sample originates from a study of cytomegalovirus exposure and HLA in healthy donors. Germline V lookup: CDR1 MNHNS, CDR2 SASEGT. The CDR3 is made up of 14 amino acids. Trimming took 4 bases from V and 10 from J; bases not matched to a gene: 9. Whole-study findings and limits: Across donors, sequencing depth was assumed by presence/absence analyses to be roughly uniform. Cytomegalovirus status was reportedly diagnosed by the classifier with high specificity and sensitivity.

The clonotype originates from a woman between 45 and 65 years old in good health and CMV-seropositive. The J gene is TRBJ1-1, the V gene TRBV6-1; 10 nucleotides line up with TRBD1. The sequenced sample consisted of PBMCs. The CDR3 spells CASSATGGAIGAFF. The CDR3 DNA follows: TGTGCCAGCAGTGCGACAGGGGGCGCAATAGGAGCTTTCTTT.